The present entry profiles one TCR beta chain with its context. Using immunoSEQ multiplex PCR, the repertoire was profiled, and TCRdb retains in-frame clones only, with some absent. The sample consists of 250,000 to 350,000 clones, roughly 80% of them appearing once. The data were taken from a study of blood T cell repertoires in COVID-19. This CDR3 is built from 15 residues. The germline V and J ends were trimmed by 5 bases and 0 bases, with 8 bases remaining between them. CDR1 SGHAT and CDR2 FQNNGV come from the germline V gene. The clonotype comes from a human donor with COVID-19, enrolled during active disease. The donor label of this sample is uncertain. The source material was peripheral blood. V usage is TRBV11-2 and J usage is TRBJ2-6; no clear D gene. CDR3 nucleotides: TGTGCCAGCAGCCAACAGAGCTCTGGGGCCAACGTCCTGACTTTC. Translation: CASSQQSSGANVLTF.